Sequencing of this T cell receptor beta chain was carried out in a study of beta chain features in type 1 diabetes. Points from the study as a whole: Among patients with Type 1 diabetes, TCRB CDR3s were moderately but significantly shorter in every one of the four CD4+ subsets. Equally in patients and controls, shorter templates might have been favored by PCR. A closer apparent resemblance between naive, central memory and Treg TCRB repertoires was seen in patients than in healthy donors.

Losses at the gene ends were 3 bases for V and 5 bases for J; bases not matched to a gene: 6. The CDR3 is 15 residues long. Germline V gene data show CDR1 as SGHVS and CDR2 as FNYEAQ. A note on this clone: Its cognate antigen is unknown.

Purity exceeded 98% in all sorted populations. The study reverse transcribed the entire isolated RNA, so it sequenced expressed TCRB transcripts. Generated by immunoSEQ multiplex PCR, the TCRdb table keeps only in-frame clones and is missing some. This table holds hundreds of thousands of clones, about an eighth found once. The clonotype was recovered from a man younger than 35 with type 1 diabetes. Input material: naive CD4+ T cells from blood. V and J are TRBV7-6 and TRBJ1-4; 7 nucleotides align to TRBD1. The CDR3 bases are TGTGCCAGCAGCTTTCTGACAGGGACCAATGAAAAACTGTTTTTT. Its translation is CASSFLTGTNEKLFF.